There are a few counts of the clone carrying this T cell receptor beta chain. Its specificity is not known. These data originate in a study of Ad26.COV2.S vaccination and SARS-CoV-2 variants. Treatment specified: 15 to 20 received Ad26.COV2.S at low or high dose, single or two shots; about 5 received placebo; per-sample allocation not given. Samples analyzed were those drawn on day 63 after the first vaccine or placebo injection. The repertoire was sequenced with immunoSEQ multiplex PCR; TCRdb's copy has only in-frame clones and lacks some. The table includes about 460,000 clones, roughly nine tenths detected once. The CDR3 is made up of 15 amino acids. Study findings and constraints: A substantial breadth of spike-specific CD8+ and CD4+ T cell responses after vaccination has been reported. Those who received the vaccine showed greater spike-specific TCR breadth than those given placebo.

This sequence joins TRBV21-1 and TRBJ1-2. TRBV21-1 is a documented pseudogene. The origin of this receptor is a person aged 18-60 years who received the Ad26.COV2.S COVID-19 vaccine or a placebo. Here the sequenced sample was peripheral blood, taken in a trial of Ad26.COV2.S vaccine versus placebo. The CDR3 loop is CASSSRTGTDYGYTF. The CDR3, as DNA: TGTGCCAGCAGCTCCCGGACGGGGACTGACTATGGCTACACCTTC.